Below are 32 T cell receptor beta chains sequenced from a single sample in a study of T-cell reconstitution after alpha-beta-depleted transplantation in children. Preparation of the TCRbeta library involved a method that used unique molecular identifiers. TCRdb reprocessed the PCR reads via MiXCR and lists one record per CDR3 protein. The sample includes about 980,000 distinct CDR3 sequences, roughly 29% of them seen just once. This sample comprised PBMCs, mostly from graft donor cells, obtained 360 days after TCRalphabeta/CD19-depleted stem cell transplant. The receptors were sampled from a boy less than two years old who had a stem cell transplant for SCID, so the T cells may come from the graft donor.

The chain links TRBV7-2 to TRBJ2-7; D ambiguous. CDR3 length: 14 residues. Trimming removed 3 bases at V and 2 bases at J, with 11 bases between. Germline CDR1 reads SGHTA; CDR2 reads FQGNSA. The CDR3 DNA reads TGTGCCAGCAGCTTCCCCGACCGACCCTACGAGCAGTACTTC. This sequence encodes CASSFPDRPYEQYF.

V gene TRBV12-3 or TRBV12-4 combines with J gene TRBJ2-3; 9 nucleotides match TRBD2. The CDR3 has 14 residues. The J segment lost 1 base and the V segment lost 8 bases, leaving 4 bases of the junction unmatched. The CDR3 DNA reads TGTGCCAGCGGGGCTAGCGGGGGCACAGATACGCAGTATTTT. This sequence encodes CASGASGGTDTQYF.

V usage is TRBV5-1 and J usage is TRBJ2-7; no clear D. The CDR3 has 17 residues. The ends were cut back, 0 bases at V and 1 base at J, with 17 bases in the middle. Germline loops: CDR1 SGHRS, CDR2 YFSETQ. The CDR3, as DNA: TGCGCCAGCAGCTTGGGACTCGGCCCTAGGAGTTCCTACGAGCAGTACTTC. It codes for CASSLGLGPRSSYEQYF. Looking up the rest from reference TRBV5-1 and TRBJ2-7 gives the full variable domain: KAGVTQTPRYLIKTRGQQVTLSCSPISGHRSVSWYQQTPGQGLQFLFEYFSETQRNKGNFPGRFSGRQFSNSRSEMNVSTLELGDSALYLCASSLGLGPRSSYEQYFGPGTRLTVT.

In its sample, this clonotype was seen a few times. The chain uses TRBV5-1 and TRBJ2-3; weak D call: TRBD2 (7 bases). The germline V gene encodes CDR1 SGHRS and CDR2 YFSETQ. Deletions cut 0 bases from V and 5 bases from J, with 13 bases between. The CDR3 totals 15 residues. The CDR3 loop is CASSLEGGLKDTQYF. CDR3 DNA: TGCGCCAGCAGCTTGGAGGGGGGGCTTAAAGATACGCAGTATTTT.

V gene TRBV7-9 combines with J gene TRBJ1-4; 8 bases match TRBD1. The CDR3 has 15 amino acids. Germline CDR1 SEHNR, CDR2 FQNEAQ (reference sequence). The junction had 5 bases not matched to a gene; V was cut back by 5 bases and J by 3 bases. Here the CDR3 reads CASSRTGLANEKLFF. The CDR3 DNA reads as TGTGCCAGCAGCAGGACAGGGCTGGCTAATGAAAAACTGTTTTTT.

This clonotype was recorded a few times. The rearrangement uses TRBV5-1 and TRBJ2-5, with D possibly being TRBD2 (5 bases). This CDR3 spans 17 amino acids. Trimming took off 0 bases at V and 5 bases at J, with 20 bases between the two ends. The germline V gene encodes CDR1 SGHRS and CDR2 YFSETQ. The CDR3 nucleotides are TGCGCCAGCAGCTTGGTCCCCCTAGCCCAAATTCGGGAGACCCAGTACTTC. It is translated as CASSLVPLAQIRETQYF.

This sequence joins TRBV28 and TRBJ2-3; D possibly corresponds to TRBD2 (7 bases). The ends were cut back, 2 bases at V and 3 bases at J, with 18 bases in the middle. The germline gives CDR1 MDHEN, CDR2 SYDVKM. CDR3 length equals 17 residues. CDR3 region: CASSLPAGAAITDTQYF. Written as DNA, the CDR3 is TGTGCCAGCAGTTTACCCGCGGGGGCCGCAATTACAGATACGCAGTATTTT.

The J gene is TRBJ1-1, the V gene TRBV7-3; D is perhaps TRBD1 (6 bases). Germline lookup yields CDR1 SGHTA and CDR2 FQGTGA. V dropped 0 bases and J dropped 5 bases, with 10 bases sitting between them. This CDR3 region has 14 residues. The CDR3 reads CASSLTGAGTEAFF. The CDR3 region has the DNA TGTGCCAGCAGCTTAACGGGGGCGGGTACTGAAGCTTTCTTT.

The CDR3 is CASSLVGGPGNTGELFF. The CDR3 nucleotides are TGTGCCAGCAGCTTAGTGGGAGGTCCTGGCAACACCGGGGAGCTGTTTTTT. The chain links TRBV11-2 to TRBJ2-2; possibly TRBD2 for D (6 bases). V lost 1 base, J lost 2 bases, and 14 bases lay in between. Germline-derived CDR1 and CDR2 are SGHAT and FQNNGV. There are 17 residues in the CDR3.

The CDR3 bases are TGTGCCAGCAGTTTATGGCAGTACACTGAAGCTTTCTTT. Its translation is CASSLWQYTEAFF. The genes are TRBV12-3 or TRBV12-4 and TRBJ1-1; no clear D. V shed 2 bases and J shed 3 bases, with 7 bases lying between them. This CDR3 has 13 residues.

V and J are TRBV9 and TRBJ2-3, with unresolved D. Germline CDR1 and CDR2: SGDLS and YYNGEE. The CDR3 runs 15 residues. Trimming left V 0 bases short and J 5 bases short, with 13 bases between. CDR3 sequence: CASSVGAWYGDTQYF. In DNA, the CDR3 is TGTGCCAGCAGCGTAGGAGCGTGGTACGGAGATACGCAGTATTTT.

This chain connects TRBV7-9 to TRBJ2-7; 12 bases map to TRBD2. After removal of 5 bases from V and 6 bases from J, the junction contained 5 bases not matched to a gene. The CDR3 runs to 14 residues. Germline CDR1 and CDR2: SEHNR and FQNEAQ (reference sequence). CDR3 DNA: TGTGCCAGCAGCCCGGGACTAGCGGGCCTCGAGCAGTACTTC. Its protein product is CASSPGLAGLEQYF.

A few counts support this clonotype. V and J are TRBV7-3 and TRBJ1-3; D gene ambiguous. CDR1 SGHTA and CDR2 FQGTGA come from the germline V gene. The germline V and J ends were trimmed by 0 bases and 0 bases, with 12 bases remaining between them. This CDR3 comprises 17 residues. The CDR3 coding sequence is TGTGCCAGCAGCTTAACCCCGGGATCCAGCTCTGGAAACACCATATATTTT. This encodes CASSLTPGSSSGNTIYF. The full variable domain, its missing parts supplied by reference TRBV7-3 and TRBJ1-3, is GAGVSQTPSNKVTEKGKYVELRCDPISGHTALYWYRQSLGQGPEFLIYFQGTGAADDSGLPNDRFFAVRPEGSVSTLKIQRTERGDSAVYLCASSLTPGSSSGNTIYFGEGSWLTVV.

The V call is TRBV12-3 or TRBV12-4, the J call TRBJ2-1; the D gene is possibly TRBD1 (6 bases). This CDR3 is built from 14 residues. V dropped 6 bases and J dropped 4 bases, with 13 bases sitting between them. The CDR3 DNA reads as TGTGCCAGCAGCCTGGGACACCCTTACAATGAGCAGTTCTTC. Protein sequence: CASSLGHPYNEQFF.

The chain is built from TRBV12-3 or TRBV12-4 and TRBJ2-1; D possibly corresponds to TRBD1 (7 bases). The V end was cut by 10 bases, the J end by 2 bases, with 15 bases between. The CDR3 extends over 14 amino acids. CDR3 nucleotide sequence: TGTGCCACCCTGGGCGGGACAGCCTACAATGAGCAGTTCTTC. It encodes CATLGGTAYNEQFF.

The chain employs TRBV10-3 and TRBJ2-1; TRBD1 matches 9 bases. The CDR3 totals 16 residues. V was clipped by 6 bases and J by 5 bases; unmatched bases: 11. The V gene's germline CDR1 is ENHRY and CDR2 SYGVKD. The CDR3 nucleotides read TGTGCCATCAGAGGGACAGGGAACGGGGGGCACAATGAGCAGTTCTTC. This gives the protein CAIRGTGNGGHNEQFF.

The CDR3, as DNA: TGTGCCACCAGCAGAGGGCGGGGAGGCACTGAAGCTTTCTTT. Its translation is CATSRGRGGTEAFF. This sequence joins TRBV15 and TRBJ1-1; D gene ambiguous. V was trimmed by 1 base and J by 4 bases, leaving 10 bases between them. Germline lookup yields CDR1 LNHNV and CDR2 YYDKDF (reference sequence). This CDR3 has 14 residues. The full variable domain, with the rest looked up from reference TRBV15 and TRBJ1-1, is DAMVIQNPRYQVTQFGKPVTLSCSQTLNHNVMYWYQQKSSQAPKLLFHYYDKDFNNEADTPDNFQSRRPNTSFCFLDIRSPGLGDTAMYLCATSRGRGGTEAFFGQGTRLTVV.

This clonotype was seen a few times. The J gene is TRBJ2-3, the V gene TRBV20-1; D is ambiguous. In germline, CDR1 is DFQATT, CDR2 SNEGSKA (reference sequence). CDR3 length: 13 amino acids. The V gene lost 4 bases and the J gene lost 2 bases, with 10 bases spanning the gap. The CDR3 nucleotides read TGCAGTGCTATAAGGATCGTCACAGATACGCAGTATTTT. Encoded protein: CSAIRIVTDTQYF.

This clonotype was detected a few times. The chain is built from TRBV28 and TRBJ2-5, with TRBD1 identical over 7 bases. Germline CDR1 and CDR2: MDHEN and SYDVKM. V shed 4 bases and J 8 bases; nucleotides not matched to a gene: 10. The CDR3 extends over 14 amino acids. The CDR3 region has the DNA TGTGCCAGCAGTTCACACGACAGGGTCAGAACCCAGTACTTC. This sequence encodes CASSSHDRVRTQYF.

This clonotype has a handful of counts. The chain links TRBV9 to TRBJ1-1; D ambiguous. Germline V gene data show CDR1 as SGDLS and CDR2 as YYNGEE. Trimming removed 3 bases at V and 1 base at J, with 10 bases between. CDR3 length equals 14 residues. CDR3 DNA: TGTGCCAGCAGCGGTGTAATTGGGAACACTGAAGCTTTCTTT. Amino acid sequence: CASSGVIGNTEAFF.

This chain links TRBV10-3 with TRBJ2-3; tentatively, D is TRBD2 (6 bases). The V and J ends lost 0 bases and 6 bases respectively, with 13 bases between them. The CDR3 consists of 15 residues. Per the germline V gene, CDR1 is ENHRY and CDR2 is SYGVKD. This CDR3 reads CAISESGGAGDTQYF. The DNA of the CDR3 is TGTGCCATCAGTGAGTCAGGAGGGGCAGGGGATACGCAGTATTTT.

V gene TRBV15 combines with J gene TRBJ2-2, with D uncertain. The ends were cut back, 8 bases at V and 0 bases at J, with 10 bases in the middle. Germline V gene data show CDR1 as LNHNV and CDR2 as YYDKDF (reference sequence). The CDR3 has 14 amino acids. CDR3 protein: CATGNLPNTGELFF. CDR3 nucleotide sequence: TGTGCCACCGGAAATCTTCCGAACACCGGGGAGCTGTTTTTT.

The V call is TRBV10-3, the J call TRBJ2-1; 10 nucleotides match TRBD1. Trimming cost V 5 bases and J 8 bases; bases outside gene matches: 6. Germline loops: CDR1 ENHRY, CDR2 SYGVKD. This CDR3 contains 14 residues. For the CDR3, the DNA is TGTGCCATCAGTTTCGGGACAGGGGTTGATGAGCAGTTCTTC. Translation gives CAISFGTGVDEQFF.

V gene TRBV30 combines with J gene TRBJ2-7; TRBD1 matches 11 bases. The length of the CDR3 is 12 residues. J gave up 5 bases and V 5 bases, and 2 bases lay outside the gene matches. CDR1 and CDR2 from the germline V gene are GTSNPN and SVGIG (reference sequence). The DNA of the CDR3 is TGTGCCTGGGGACAGGGGGCCAACGAGCAGTACTTC. It yields the protein CAWGQGANEQYF.

This clonotype was counted between two and nine times. The chain has TRBV5-1 and TRBJ2-7, with no clear D. CDR1 and CDR2 from the germline V gene are SGHRS and YFSETQ. V was clipped by 5 bases and J by 0 bases, with 9 bases between them. The CDR3 contains 13 residues. The CDR3, as DNA: TGCGCCAGCAGAAAGGAGTCCTCCTACGAGCAGTACTTC. It yields the protein CASRKESSYEQYF.

The V and J genes are TRBV5-1 and TRBJ1-1; D remains ambiguous. Germline-derived CDR1 and CDR2 are SGHRS and YFSETQ. This CDR3 is 11 amino acids long. The V end lost 8 bases, the J end lost 1 base, and 6 bases lay between the germline ends. CDR3 sequence: CAREENTEAFF. The CDR3 DNA is TGCGCCAGGGAAGAGAACACTGAAGCTTTCTTT. The full variable domain, with the rest looked up from reference TRBV5-1 and TRBJ1-1, is KAGVTQTPRYLIKTRGQQVTLSCSPISGHRSVSWYQQTPGQGLQFLFEYFSETQRNKGNFPGRFSGRQFSNSRSEMNVSTLELGDSALYLCAREENTEAFFGQGTRLTVV.

The sample holds a few counts of this clonotype. The chain is built from TRBV4-1 and TRBJ2-1; a possible D gene is TRBD2 (6 bases). The CDR3 runs to 16 residues. The germline V gene encodes CDR1 MGHRA and CDR2 YSYEKL. V was clipped by 5 bases and J by 0 bases, with 14 bases between them. CDR3 amino acids: CASSYRGTSSYNEQFF. The CDR3 nucleotides are TGCGCCAGCAGCTACCGGGGGACCAGCTCCTACAATGAGCAGTTCTTC.

This chain links TRBV12-3 or TRBV12-4 with TRBJ2-7; 9 nucleotides line up with TRBD1. Trimming took 2 bases from V and 7 from J; bases not matched to a gene: 9. The CDR3 contains 15 residues. CDR3 region: CASSLRGQGRREQYF. Written as DNA, the CDR3 is TGTGCCAGCAGTTTAAGAGGACAGGGGAGAAGGGAGCAGTACTTC.

The rearrangement joins TRBV15 to TRBJ1-4; 8 nucleotides align to TRBD1. CDR3 length equals 16 residues. J gave up 1 base and V 5 bases, and 6 bases lay outside the gene matches. The germline V gene encodes CDR1 LNHNV and CDR2 YYDKDF (reference sequence). CDR3 in DNA: TGTGCCACCAGCGGCGGACAGGGCGGAACTAATGAAAAACTGTTTTTT. Its protein product is CATSGGQGGTNEKLFF.

The chain links TRBV4-1 to TRBJ2-5; D not certain. CDR3 length equals 13 residues. Germline V CDR1 and CDR2: MGHRA, YSYEKL. V lost 1 base and J lost 1, with 4 bases in between. The CDR3 DNA reads TGCGCCAGCAGCCAAGCCATCCAAGAGACCCAGTACTTC. Protein sequence: CASSQAIQETQYF.

This clonotype has a handful of counts. The chain joins TRBV12-3 or TRBV12-4 to TRBJ2-5; 8 nucleotides align to TRBD2. V gave up 6 bases and J gave up 3 bases; unmatched junction bases: 6. CDR3 length: 14 residues. In nucleotides, the CDR3 is TGTGCCAGCAGGCCGGGGACTAGGAAAGAGACCCAGTACTTC. It yields the protein CASRPGTRKETQYF.

The chain couples TRBV9 to TRBJ1-1, with D possibly being TRBD1 (6 bases). This CDR3 region has 14 residues. Looked up from germline, CDR1 is SGDLS and CDR2 is YYNGEE. The V end was cut by 4 bases, the J end by 0 bases, with 10 bases between. The CDR3 loop is CASSKQGLNTEAFF. The CDR3, as DNA: TGTGCCAGCAGCAAACAGGGTTTGAACACTGAAGCTTTCTTT.